This TCR beta chain came from a study of blood T cell repertoires in COVID-19. Study as a whole: Nucleic acid was either cDNA or gDNA, and it came from T cells, B-cell-depleted T cells, or PBMCs.

Recruitment covered about two dozen US areas and drew participants whose ages spanned roughly 18 to 89 years. Produced via immunoSEQ multiplex PCR; TCRdb's table is partial and in-frame only. This sample has under 500,000 clones, with about 85% found just once. A single count supports this clone. From germline, CDR1 is ENHRY and CDR2 SYGVKD. J gave up 4 bases and V 6 bases, and 12 bases lay outside the gene matches. CDR3 length: 17 amino acids. This TCR came from a woman aged 18 to 35 with acute COVID-19. Sequenced sample: PBMCs or T cells enriched from blood (not recorded which). The rearrangement joins TRBV10-3 to TRBJ2-1, with 10 bases lining up with TRBD2. CDR3 bases: TGTGCCATCAGGGGAGAGGGAGCACTAGCGGGATACAATGAGCAGTTCTTC. This encodes CAIRGEGALAGYNEQFF.